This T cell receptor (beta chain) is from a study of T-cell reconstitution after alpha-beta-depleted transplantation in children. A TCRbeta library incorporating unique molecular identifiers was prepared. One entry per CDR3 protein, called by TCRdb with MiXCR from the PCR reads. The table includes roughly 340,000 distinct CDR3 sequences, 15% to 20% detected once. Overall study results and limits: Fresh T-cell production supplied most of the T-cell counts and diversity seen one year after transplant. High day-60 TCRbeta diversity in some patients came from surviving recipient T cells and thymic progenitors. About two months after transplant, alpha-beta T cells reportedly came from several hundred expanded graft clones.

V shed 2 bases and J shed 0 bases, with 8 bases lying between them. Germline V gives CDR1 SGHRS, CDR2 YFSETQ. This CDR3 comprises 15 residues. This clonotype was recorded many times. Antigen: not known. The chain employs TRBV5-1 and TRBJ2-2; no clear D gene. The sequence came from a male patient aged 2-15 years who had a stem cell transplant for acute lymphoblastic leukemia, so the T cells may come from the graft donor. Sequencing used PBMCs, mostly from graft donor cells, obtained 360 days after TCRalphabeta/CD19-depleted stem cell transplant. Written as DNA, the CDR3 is TGCGCCAGCAGCTTTGTGGGCCCGAACACCGGGGAGCTGTTTTTT. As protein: CASSFVGPNTGELFF.